The rows below give T cell receptor beta chains drawn from one sample of a study of shared clonotypes between healthy human individuals. The protocol was immunoSEQ multiplex PCR, while the TCRdb copy is restricted to in-frame clones and leaves out a portion. Of almost 750,000 clones listed, 72% were seen once; the top ten hold under 2%. Sample: memory CD4+ T cells sorted from blood. The origin of the receptors is a woman younger than 45 in good health. CDR3s include the opening cysteine and the closing phenylalanine or tryptophan. The D gene is left open where the match is weak. Only some rows state a clone size, as once, few, many or a class for expanded clones.

clone_size	j_call	v_call	d_call	cdr3_nt	cdr3_aa
.	TRBJ2-1	TRBV7-6	.	TGTGCCAGCAGCTCTTGGACAGGGGGGACTAGCGTTGACCTCGATGAGCAGTTCTTC	CASSSWTGGTSVDLDEQFF
few	TRBJ1-3	TRBV25-1	.	TGTGCCAGCAGTGGAGGGGGGTACGAAAACACCATATATTTT	CASSGGGYENTIYF
.	TRBJ2-3	TRBV5-1	TRBD2	TGCGCCAGCAGCCCGAGCTGGGTAGCGGGGGGCACAGATACGCAGTATTTT	CASSPSWVAGGTDTQYF
.	TRBJ1-1	TRBV29-1	TRBD1	TGCAGCCTCAGGGGGGGAGGCACTGAAGCTTTCTTT	CSLRGGGTEAFF
.	TRBJ2-1	TRBV5-1	TRBD1	TGCGCCAGCAGCTCGATCATAACAGGGGCCCCAAATGAGCAGTTCTTC	CASSSIITGAPNEQFF
.	TRBJ2-1	TRBV28	TRBD2	TGTGCCAGCAGTTTGGCGGCTAGCGGGAGGGGTGAGCAGTTCTTC	CASSLAASGRGEQFF
.	TRBJ1-1	TRBV25-1	.	TGTGCCAGCAGTCGTACCCCGATCGATGAAGCTTTCTTT	CASSRTPIDEAFF
.	TRBJ1-5	TRBV27	TRBD1	TGTGCCAGCAGTTCACTGGGACAGAGCGTACTCCAGCCCCAGCATTTT	CASSSLGQSVLQPQHF
few	TRBJ2-4	TRBV5-1	.	TGCGCCAGCAGCTTGGGGGCCGGAAACATTCAGTACTTC	CASSLGAGNIQYF
.	TRBJ2-6	TRBV6-6	.	TGTGCCAGCAGCCGGGGGGCCAACGTCCTGACTTTC	CASSRGANVLTF
few	TRBJ1-2	TRBV19	.	TGTGCCAGTAGTATGGCGGGCTATGGCTACACCTTC	CASSMAGYGYTF
.	TRBJ2-7	TRBV28	TRBD1	TGTGCCAGCCTTACCGTAACAGGGGGCTTGTACGAGCAGTACTTC	CASLTVTGGLYEQYF
.	TRBJ2-5	TRBV23-1	TRBD1	TGCGCCAGCAGTCCCTCATTCCGGGACAGGGGGCTAGAGACCCAGTACTTC	CASSPSFRDRGLETQYF
.	TRBJ1-4	TRBV28	TRBD1	TGTGCCAGCAGTTATCCGACAGGGAATAAGGAAAAACTGTTTTTT	CASSYPTGNKEKLFF
.	TRBJ1-1	TRBV5-8	.	TGTGCCAGCAGCGCGGGCCAAAGGGTAAGGACTGAAGCTTTCTTT	CASSAGQRVRTEAFF
.	TRBJ2-1	TRBV19	TRBD2	TGTGCCAGTAGCCAACTAGCGGAATCTTTCAATGAGCAGTTCTTC	CASSQLAESFNEQFF
.	TRBJ1-3	TRBV5-1	.	TGCGCCAGCAGCAAGGAAGTTTCCCGGGGCAGATTAACTGGAAACACCATATATTTT	CASSKEVSRGRLTGNTIYF
.	TRBJ2-1	TRBV4-1	.	TGCGCCAGCAGCCAAGTAATGGGAGGAAGCTCCTACAATGAGCAGTTCTTC	CASSQVMGGSSYNEQFF
.	TRBJ2-7	TRBV28	.	TGTGCCAGCAGTGGGTTCGCGGGAATGGGTTCCTACGAGCAGTACTTC	CASSGFAGMGSYEQYF
.	TRBJ2-7	TRBV28	TRBD1	TGTGCCAGCAGTTCTGGGACAGGGGTCTACGAGCAGTACTTC	CASSSGTGVYEQYF
.	TRBJ2-1	TRBV4-1	TRBD2	TGCGCCAGCAGCCAAGAGGCGGGGGGGAGGCTCTTCTCCTACAATGAGCAGTTCTTC	CASSQEAGGRLFSYNEQFF
few	TRBJ1-5	TRBV10-2	TRBD1	TGCGCCAGCAGTAGGACAGGGGGGGCTCAGCCCCAGCATTTT	CASSRTGGAQPQHF
.	TRBJ1-3	TRBV7-9	.	TGTGCCAGCAGTTCGGGAAACACCATATATTTT	CASSSGNTIYF
.	TRBJ1-2	TRBV6-4	TRBD1	TGTGCCAGCAGTGACTCGAACAGGGGCTATGGCTACACCTTC	CASSDSNRGYGYTF
.	TRBJ2-1	TRBV10-1	TRBD2	TGCGCCAGCAGCGCCGGGACTAGCGGGCGGGATGAGCAGTTCTTC	CASSAGTSGRDEQFF
.	TRBJ1-4	TRBV2	.	TGTGCCAGCTTGAAGGAAAAACTGTTTTTT	CASLKEKLFF
many	TRBJ1-3	TRBV6-1	.	TGTGCCAGCAGTGAACCTGCCTACTCTGGAAACACCATATATTTT	CASSEPAYSGNTIYF
.	TRBJ2-2	TRBV6-1	.	TGTGCCAGCAGTGGACAGAACAACGCGAACACCGGGGAGCTGTTTTTT	CASSGQNNANTGELFF
.	TRBJ2-1	TRBV27	.	TGTGCCAGCAGGACGTACAGGAGGGCCGTTCGCAATGAGCAGTTCTTC	CASRTYRRAVRNEQFF
once	TRBJ2-3	TRBV19	.	TGTGCCAGTAGCCCAATTTCAGACGCGTCGCAGTATTTT	CASSPISDASQYF
.	TRBJ1-3	TRBV10-3	.	TGTGCCATCAGTGAATGGAAGATGGATCCGGGAACTTCTGGAAACACCATATATTTT	CAISEWKMDPGTSGNTIYF
.	TRBJ2-7	TRBV4-1	.	TGCGCCAGCAGCCATGTTAGCCAGACTTCGTACGAGCAGTACTTC	CASSHVSQTSYEQYF
.	TRBJ2-3	TRBV18	TRBD2	TGTGCCAGCTCACCGGGAGGGCCGGCAGATACGCAGTATTTT	CASSPGGPADTQYF
.	TRBJ2-2	TRBV29-1	.	TGCAGCGTACAGGAGACGAACACCGGGGAGCTGTTTTTT	CSVQETNTGELFF
.	TRBJ1-2	TRBV6-6	.	TGTGCCAGCAGTGTCAGGGACGGCGGCTACACCTTC	CASSVRDGGYTF
.	TRBJ2-3	TRBV7-9	TRBD2	TGTGCCAGCGGGGGGACTAGCGGGAGTGTGGTGGATACGCAGTATTTT	CASGGTSGSVVDTQYF